This TCR beta chain was recovered during a study of blood T cell repertoires in COVID-19. The assay was immunoSEQ multiplex PCR, and TCRdb's table has in-frame clones only and misses some. The table shows about 180,000 clones, with 65% to 90% occurring only once. The study drew participants aged roughly 18 to 95 years from 24 US areas. Resolution of symptoms, clearance, or two negative PCRs was present in recovered Cohort 3 donors. V lost 4 bases, J lost 4 bases, and 18 bases stayed unmatched. The CDR3 is 18 residues long. Per the germline V gene, CDR1 is LNHDA and CDR2 is SQIVND (reference sequence).

Sequenced sample: PBMCs or T cells enriched from blood (not recorded which). The chain is built from TRBV19 and TRBJ2-7, with TRBD1 matching 8 bases. The TCR was taken from a man between 45 and 60 years old who had recovered from COVID-19. For the CDR3, the DNA is TGTGCCAGTAGTAAAAAGCCCCCACGGACAGGGTTTAGTTACGAGCAGTACTTC. Amino acid sequence: CASSKKPPRTGFSYEQYF.